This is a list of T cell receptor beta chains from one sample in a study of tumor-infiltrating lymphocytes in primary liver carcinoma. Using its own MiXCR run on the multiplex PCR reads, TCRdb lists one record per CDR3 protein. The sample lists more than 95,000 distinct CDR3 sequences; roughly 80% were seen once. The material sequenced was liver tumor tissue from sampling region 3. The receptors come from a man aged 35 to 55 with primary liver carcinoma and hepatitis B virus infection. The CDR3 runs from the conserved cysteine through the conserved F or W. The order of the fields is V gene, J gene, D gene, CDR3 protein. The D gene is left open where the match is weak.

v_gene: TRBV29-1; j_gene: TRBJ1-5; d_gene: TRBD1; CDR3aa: CSIDGTANQPQHF
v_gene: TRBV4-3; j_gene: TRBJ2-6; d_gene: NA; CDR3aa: CISSDGNSGANVLTF
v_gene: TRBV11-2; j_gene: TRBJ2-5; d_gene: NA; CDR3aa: CASGPGTLKETQYF
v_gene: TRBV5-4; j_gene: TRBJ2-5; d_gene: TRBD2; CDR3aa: CASSLSGTSFETQYF
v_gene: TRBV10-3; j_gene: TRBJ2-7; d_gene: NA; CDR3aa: CAIRAPPGASLTSGEQYF
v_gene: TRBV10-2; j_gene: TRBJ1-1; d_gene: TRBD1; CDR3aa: CASTQDRGTVLF
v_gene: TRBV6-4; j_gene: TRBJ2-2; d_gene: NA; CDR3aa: CASSDSYDTGELFF
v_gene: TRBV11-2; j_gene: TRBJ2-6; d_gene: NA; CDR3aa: CATHRPRSGTNVLTF
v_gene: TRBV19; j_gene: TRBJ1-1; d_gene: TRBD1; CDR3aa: CASRDRRDTEASF
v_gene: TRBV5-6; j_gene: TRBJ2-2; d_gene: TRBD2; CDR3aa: CASSLLNSGGSQTNTGELFF
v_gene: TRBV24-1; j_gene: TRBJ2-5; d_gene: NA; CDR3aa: CATSDWKSRQETQYF
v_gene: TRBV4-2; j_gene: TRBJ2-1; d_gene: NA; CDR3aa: CADSHAGGQGNNEQFF
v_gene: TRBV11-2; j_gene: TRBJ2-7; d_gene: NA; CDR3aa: CASSLPKAYEQYF
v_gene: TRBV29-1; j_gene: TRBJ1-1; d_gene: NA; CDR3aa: CSVSAGRGMDTEPFF
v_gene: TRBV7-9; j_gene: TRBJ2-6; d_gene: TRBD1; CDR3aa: CASSLSFGQGFSVGANVLTF
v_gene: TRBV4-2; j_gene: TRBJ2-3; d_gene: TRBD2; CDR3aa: CASSPTSTSSGKYTDTRYF
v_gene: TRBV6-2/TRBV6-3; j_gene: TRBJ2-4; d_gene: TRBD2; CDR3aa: CVSSRRGGEIIQYF
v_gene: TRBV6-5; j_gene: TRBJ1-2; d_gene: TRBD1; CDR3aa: CASSYSWDRHGYTF
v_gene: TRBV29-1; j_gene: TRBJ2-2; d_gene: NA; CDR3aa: CSVRTRGELLF
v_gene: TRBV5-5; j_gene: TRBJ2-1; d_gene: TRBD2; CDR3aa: CTSISLGTSGGNEQFF
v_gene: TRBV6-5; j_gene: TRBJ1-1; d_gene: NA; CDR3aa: CATSSSINTETFF
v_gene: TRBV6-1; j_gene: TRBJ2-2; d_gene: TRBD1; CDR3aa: CASSLTGGAPDTGELFF
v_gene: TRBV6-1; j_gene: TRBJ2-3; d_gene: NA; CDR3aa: CASNESNGGMTETQYF
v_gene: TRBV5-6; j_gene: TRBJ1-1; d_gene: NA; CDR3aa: CASSPEGKVNTEAFF
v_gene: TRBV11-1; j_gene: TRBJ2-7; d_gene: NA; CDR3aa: CASSSSRDSSYEQYF
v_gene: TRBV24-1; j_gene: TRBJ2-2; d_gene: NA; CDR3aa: CATTEGDYDTGELFF
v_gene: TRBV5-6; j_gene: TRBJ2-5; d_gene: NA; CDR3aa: CASSLIEGQTQYF
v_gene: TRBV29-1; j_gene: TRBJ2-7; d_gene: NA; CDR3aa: CGAMTSGTGTSYEQYF
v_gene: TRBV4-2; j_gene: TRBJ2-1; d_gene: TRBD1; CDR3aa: CANSHAGGQGNNERFF
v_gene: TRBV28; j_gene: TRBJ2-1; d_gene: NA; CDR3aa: CASSLTFSSYNEQFF
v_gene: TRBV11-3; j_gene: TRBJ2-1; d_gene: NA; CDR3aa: CASSLGVSNNVQSF
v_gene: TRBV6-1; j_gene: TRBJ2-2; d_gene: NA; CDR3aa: CARSDLGQGSTGEQFF
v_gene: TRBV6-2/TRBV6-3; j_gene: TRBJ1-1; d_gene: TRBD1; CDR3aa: CVSSYSRDRMNTEALF
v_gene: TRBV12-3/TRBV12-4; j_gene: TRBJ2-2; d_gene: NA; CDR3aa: CASRGGRDTGEPFF
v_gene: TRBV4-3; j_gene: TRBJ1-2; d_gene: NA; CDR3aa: CASSQAGAERNYGYTF
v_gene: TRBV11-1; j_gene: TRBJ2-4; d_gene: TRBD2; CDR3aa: CAGSIPGTSGTRNIQYF